This entry describes one TCR beta chain. Other nucleotide sequences in the sample specify the same CDR3. Sequencing used immunoSEQ v3. Sequencing was performed with immunoSEQ multiplex PCR; in TCRdb, only in-frame clones are kept and a portion is missing. The sample gives more than 9,500 clones, 80% of which show up once; around 10% is in the top ten. This entry is derived from a study of TIL therapy for anti-PD-1-resistant metastatic lung cancer. Time point meaning: pre-treatment sample, taken before nivolumab and TIL therapy. The CDR3 length is 14 residues. The J segment lost 1 base and the V segment lost 5 bases, leaving 1 base of the junction unmatched. In germline, CDR1 is SGHDT, CDR2 YYEEEE.

This clonotype was obtained from a person aged 25 to 85 with non-small cell lung cancer. Source: blood, taken at baseline. The J gene is TRBJ2-2, the V gene TRBV5-6, with TRBD1 matching over 8 bases. CDR3 sequence: CASRGTGNTGELFF. DNA for the CDR3: TGTGCCAGCAGAGGGACAGGGAACACCGGGGAGCTGTTTTTT.